The entry below gives a single T cell receptor (beta chain) sequence along with its context. Its antigen is as yet unknown. This sample stems from a study of identical twins. Whole-study results and caveats: The models systematically underestimated how much out-of-frame TCR alpha was shared in monozygotic twins. Researchers reported weaker excess twin sharing in beta out-of-frame sequences.

Germline loops: CDR1 MGHRA, CDR2 YSYEKL. V dropped 1 base and J dropped 0 bases, with 5 bases sitting between them. CDR3 length equals 14 residues. A universal primer binding site was introduced by template switching. The final cDNA contained unique molecular identifiers. One entry per CDR3 protein results from TCRdb running MiXCR on the 5' RACE reads. The table records around 530,000 distinct CDR3 sequences, around 15% of them present only once. The data were also submitted as part of a second study, on yellow fever vaccine responses in identical twins. As that study records: Twins' T cell vaccine responses reportedly looked partly convergent, partly personalized.

The sequenced material came from CD4+ T cells sorted from blood. The clonotype was recovered from a woman younger than 30 in good health. The chain uses TRBV4-1 and TRBJ2-3; D remains unclear. The DNA of the CDR3 is TGCGCCAGCAGCCAAGTAGGGAGCACAGATACGCAGTATTTT. Its translation is CASSQVGSTDTQYF.